A selection of T cell receptor beta chains follows, all from one sample in a study of T cells in localized non-small cell lung cancer. Only in-frame clones appear in the TCRdb table, and some are missing; sequencing was by immunoSEQ multiplex PCR. The sample holds about 1,600 clones, roughly a quarter seen once. The sample here was lung tumor tissue, taken before any cancer treatment. The receptor source for this set is a male donor aged 60 or over with stage II lung adenocarcinoma. Each CDR3 is given with its conserved first and last residue. The D gene is left open where the match is weak. Not all rows give a size; the values are once, few, many and, for expanded clones, a class.

J: TRBJ1-1
size: few
D: TRBD1
V: TRBV6-8
CDR3: CASSGGTDTEAFF
DNA: TGTGCCAGCAGTGGTGGGACAGACACTGAAGCTTTCTTT

J: TRBJ1-1
size: few
D: -
V: TRBV12-2
CDR3: CAVTPWTPIMNTEAFF
DNA: TGTGCCGTCACCCCATGGACACCTATCATGAACACTGAAGCTTTCTTT

J: TRBJ2-3
size: medium-sized
D: TRBD2
V: TRBV9
CDR3: CASSAQLAGAADTQYF
DNA: TGTGCCAGCAGTGCCCAACTAGCGGGGGCGGCAGATACGCAGTATTTT

J: TRBJ2-6
size: few
D: -
V: TRBV11-3
CDR3: CASTLWAGANVLTF
DNA: TGTGCCAGCACCTTGTGGGCTGGGGCCAACGTCCTGACTTTC

J: TRBJ1-6
size: few
D: -
V: TRBV11-3
CDR3: CASSHRDNYNSPLHF
DNA: TGTGCCAGCAGCCACCGGGACAACTATAATTCACCCCTCCACTTT

J: TRBJ1-5
size: -
D: -
V: TRBV30
CDR3: CAWSLGVYSNQPQHF
DNA: TGTGCCTGGTCCCTCGGGGTATATAGCAATCAGCCCCAGCATTTT

J: TRBJ2-1
size: -
D: TRBD2
V: TRBV19
CDR3: CASSSPTSGGYNEQFF
DNA: TGTGCCAGTAGTTCCCCCACTAGCGGGGGGTACAATGAGCAGTTCTTC

J: TRBJ1-2
size: -
D: -
V: TRBV4-1
CDR3: CASSQVGGVGYGYTF
DNA: TGCGCCAGCAGCCAAGTTGGGGGCGTCGGCTATGGCTACACCTTC

J: TRBJ1-6
size: medium-sized
D: TRBD1
V: TRBV6-8
CDR3: CASSKDRGNSPLHF
DNA: TGTGCCAGCAGTAAAGACAGGGGAAATTCACCCCTCCACTTT

J: TRBJ1-1
size: few
D: TRBD1
V: TRBV11-3
CDR3: CASSGMAAGTGTTKDFF
DNA: TGTGCCAGCAGCGGTATGGCCGCCGGGACAGGGACGACCAAGGATTTCTTT

J: TRBJ1-5
size: -
D: TRBD1
V: TRBV6-8
CDR3: CASSTQGALGNQPQHF
DNA: TGTGCCAGCAGTACACAGGGGGCGCTCGGAAATCAGCCCCAGCATTTT

J: TRBJ2-3
size: -
D: -
V: TRBV5-1
CDR3: CASSSTEPTDTQYF
DNA: TGCGCCAGCAGCTCGACAGAGCCCACAGATACGCAGTATTTT

J: TRBJ1-1
size: -
D: -
V: TRBV5-1
CDR3: CASSKDGVNTEAFF
DNA: TGCGCCAGCAGCAAGGACGGGGTGAACACTGAAGCTTTCTTT

J: TRBJ2-3
size: -
D: -
V: TRBV12-2
CDR3: CASRSPVDRDDTQYF
DNA: TGTGCAAGTCGCTCCCCAGTGGACAGGGATGATACGCAGTATTTT

J: TRBJ1-1
size: few
D: TRBD1
V: TRBV19
CDR3: CASLWQGQVGTEAFF
DNA: TGTGCCAGCCTATGGCAGGGACAGGTTGGAACTGAAGCTTTCTTT

J: TRBJ2-6
size: -
D: -
V: TRBV6-7
CDR3: CASSPSRRLQSRANVLTF
DNA: TGTGCCAGCAGTCCAAGTAGGCGTTTACAAAGTCGGGCCAACGTCCTGACTTTC

J: TRBJ2-5
size: -
D: -
V: TRBV11-3
CDR3: CASSLGSSWETQYF
DNA: TGTGCCAGCAGCTTAGGGTCCTCATGGGAGACCCAGTACTTC

J: TRBJ1-1
size: few
D: TRBD1
V: TRBV29-1
CDR3: CSLSTGRNTEAFF
DNA: TGCAGCCTATCGACAGGGCGGAACACTGAAGCTTTCTTT

J: TRBJ1-2
size: once
D: TRBD1
V: TRBV29-1
CDR3: CSVGGQGHYGYTF
DNA: TGCAGCGTTGGGGGACAGGGACACTATGGCTACACCTTC

J: TRBJ2-1
size: -
D: -
V: TRBV10-2
CDR3: CASSELSNEQFF
DNA: TGCGCCAGCAGTGAGTTATCCAATGAGCAGTTCTTC

J: TRBJ2-5
size: -
D: TRBD1
V: TRBV23-1
CDR3: CASRLDRESQETQYF
DNA: TGCGCCAGCAGACTCGACAGGGAAAGTCAAGAGACCCAGTACTTC

J: TRBJ1-3
size: -
D: TRBD1
V: TRBV5-1
CDR3: CARPSGGSRNTIYF
DNA: TGCGCCAGACCATCAGGGGGATCGAGAAACACCATATATTTT

J: TRBJ1-1
size: few
D: TRBD1
V: TRBV6-8
CDR3: CASKGGGSTEAFF
DNA: TGTGCCAGCAAAGGGGGCGGGAGCACTGAAGCTTTCTTT

J: TRBJ1-1
size: few
D: -
V: TRBV6-8
CDR3: CASSRQAKNTEAFF
DNA: TGTGCCAGCAGTAGACAGGCGAAGAACACTGAAGCTTTCTTT

J: TRBJ1-5
size: -
D: TRBD1
V: TRBV19
CDR3: CASSMLQGGYQPQHF
DNA: TGTGCCAGTAGTATGTTACAGGGGGGATATCAGCCCCAGCATTTT

J: TRBJ2-5
size: few
D: TRBD1
V: TRBV11-3
CDR3: CASSADRGRLETQYF
DNA: TGTGCCAGCAGCGCTGACAGGGGGCGGCTGGAGACCCAGTACTTC

J: TRBJ1-1
size: few
D: -
V: TRBV6-8
CDR3: CASSYDWSQKVEAFF
DNA: TGTGCCAGCAGTTACGATTGGTCGCAGAAAGTTGAAGCTTTCTTT